This TCR beta chain was sequenced during a study of T cell responses to AZD1222 COVID-19 vaccine. Overall study: Second doses that came at about 4 or about 12 weeks were put together.

Remarks on this clone: Its antigen remains unknown.

Study-level points and caveats: Reportedly, nearly half the spike-specific TCRs target unmutated variant regions.

The protocol was immunoSEQ multiplex PCR, while the TCRdb copy is restricted to in-frame clones and leaves out a portion. Of 90,000 to 120,000 clones in the sample, about 90% were seen once. Sequencing used peripheral blood, obtained on day 0 of AZD1222 vaccination. The receptor's source is an adult in good health.

Here the CDR3 reads CSARQGNGYTF. In nucleotides, the CDR3 is TGCAGTGCAAGACAGGGTAATGGCTACACCTTC. The chain couples TRBV20-1 to TRBJ1-2; 7 bases line up with TRBD1. Unmatched junction bases numbered 4, after V lost 6 bases and J lost 6 bases. Germline V lookup: CDR1 DFQATT, CDR2 SNEGSKA (reference sequence). The CDR3 sequence is 11 residues long.